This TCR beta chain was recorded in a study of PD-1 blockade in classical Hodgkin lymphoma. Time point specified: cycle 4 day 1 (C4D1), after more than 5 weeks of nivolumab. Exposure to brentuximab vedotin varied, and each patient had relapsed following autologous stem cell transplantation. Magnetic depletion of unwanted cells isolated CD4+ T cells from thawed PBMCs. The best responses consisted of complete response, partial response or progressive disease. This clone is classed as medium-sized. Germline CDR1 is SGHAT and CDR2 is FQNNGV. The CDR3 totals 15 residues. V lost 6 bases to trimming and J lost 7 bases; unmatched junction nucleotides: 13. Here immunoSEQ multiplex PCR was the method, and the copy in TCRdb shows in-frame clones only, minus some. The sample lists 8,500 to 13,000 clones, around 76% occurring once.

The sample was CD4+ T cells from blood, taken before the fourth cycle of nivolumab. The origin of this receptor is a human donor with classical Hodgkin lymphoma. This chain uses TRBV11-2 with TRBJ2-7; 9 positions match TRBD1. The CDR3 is CASRRAGQGLGEQYF. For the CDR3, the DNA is TGTGCCAGCAGACGAGCGGGACAGGGTTTAGGAGAGCAGTACTTC.